The 13 T cell receptor beta chains below all came from one sample that was sequenced in a study of blood T cell repertoires in COVID-19. The assay was immunoSEQ multiplex PCR, and TCRdb's table has in-frame clones only and misses some. The table includes about 220,000 clones, about 80% detected once. Sequencing was done on a sample of PBMCs or T cells enriched from blood (not recorded which). These receptors were obtained from a woman aged 35 to 49 with acute COVID-19.

The V call is TRBV24-1, the J call TRBJ1-2; 8 bases align to TRBD1. The CDR3 contains 19 residues. Germline values: CDR1 KGHDR, CDR2 SFDVKD. J was trimmed by 4 bases and V by 5 bases; bases with no gene match: 20. The CDR3: CATSVIFADLGQVFYGYTF. The CDR3 DNA sequence: TGTGCCACCAGTGTCATTTTCGCCGATCTGGGACAGGTATTCTATGGCTACACCTTC.

This clone has a handful of counts. The chain combines TRBV19 with TRBJ2-7; D is ambiguous. CDR3 length: 15 amino acids. In germline, CDR1 is LNHDA, CDR2 SQIVND (reference sequence). Deletions cut 4 bases from V and 3 bases from J, with 16 bases between. CDR3 in DNA: TGTGCCAGTAGTAGCATAGGCTTTAACTACTACGAGCAGTACTTC. Protein product: CASSSIGFNYYEQYF.

V is TRBV5-1 and J is TRBJ2-3, with D possibly being TRBD2 (6 bases). In germline, CDR1 is SGHRS, CDR2 YFSETQ. There are 16 residues in the CDR3. With 4 bases removed from V and 0 bases from J, the gap between germline ends came to 15 bases. Here the CDR3 DNA reads TGCGCCAGCAGCCCGTGGGGGGTCTCTAGCACAGATACGCAGTATTTT. It encodes CASSPWGVSSTDTQYF. Supplemented by reference TRBV5-1 and TRBJ2-3, the full variable domain reads KAGVTQTPRYLIKTRGQQVTLSCSPISGHRSVSWYQQTPGQGLQFLFEYFSETQRNKGNFPGRFSGRQFSNSRSEMNVSTLELGDSALYLCASSPWGVSSTDTQYFGPGTRLTVL.

The chain combines TRBV6-6 with TRBJ2-5; 12 bases are shared with TRBD2. The CDR3 is 15 amino acids. CDR1 and CDR2 from the germline V gene are MNHNY and SVGAGI (reference sequence). V shed 2 bases and J 4 bases; nucleotides not matched to a gene: 2. This chain's CDR3 is CASSYQGLAGETQYF. The CDR3 DNA is TGTGCCAGCAGTTACCAGGGACTAGCGGGAGAGACCCAGTACTTC.

This clone was detected a few times. The V call is TRBV3-1 (or the pseudogene TRBV3-2), the J call TRBJ2-7; TRBD2 matches at 8 bases. With V trimmed by 4 bases and J by 6 bases, 11 bases remained unmatched. The CDR3 runs 15 residues. The germline CDR1 and CDR2 sequences are LGHDT and YNNKEL (reference sequence). The CDR3 protein is CASSPPVGTSGEQYF. CDR3 sequence (DNA): TGTGCCAGCAGCCCCCCGGTTGGGACTAGTGGCGAGCAGTACTTC.

In its sample, this clone was seen once. The genes are TRBV27 and TRBJ2-3; D ambiguous. The CDR3 extends over 16 amino acids. CDR1 is MNHEY, CDR2 SMNVEV, per germline (reference sequence). V was cut by 5 bases and J by 2 bases, with 17 bases left in between. The CDR3 DNA reads as TGTGCCAGCAGTCCCTCGGTCCCCCGATCCACAGATACGCAGTATTTT. It yields the protein CASSPSVPRSTDTQYF.

The V and J genes are TRBV27 and TRBJ1-2; no clear D gene. V lost 3 bases to trimming and J lost 3 bases, with 8 bases between them. The CDR3 covers 13 residues. CDR1 and CDR2 (germline): MNHEY, SMNVEV (reference sequence). In DNA, the CDR3 is TGTGCCAGCAGTTTGCAGGCTTACTATGGCTACACCTTC. This codes for CASSLQAYYGYTF.

The chain is built from TRBV6-1 and TRBJ2-3, with D possibly being TRBD1 (5 bases). V was trimmed by 1 base and J by 2 bases, leaving 10 bases between them. The length of the CDR3 is 15 residues. CDR1 and CDR2 (germline): MNHNS, SASEGT. This CDR3 is CASSEGQGHTDTQYF. The CDR3 coding sequence is TGTGCCAGCAGTGAAGGGCAGGGCCACACAGATACGCAGTATTTT.

This sequence joins TRBV30 and TRBJ1-2; D remains ambiguous. The CDR3 runs 12 residues. From germline, CDR1 is GTSNPN and CDR2 SVGIG (reference sequence). V was shortened by 2 bases and J by 5 bases, with 9 bases between the two germline ends. As DNA, the CDR3 is TGTGCCTGGAGTCCCGAGGGATATGGCTACACCTTC. This sequence encodes CAWSPEGYGYTF.

This clone was seen once. The J gene is TRBJ2-1, the V gene TRBV5-1, with 8 nucleotides matching TRBD2. This CDR3 comprises 14 residues. CDR1 SGHRS and CDR2 YFSETQ come from the germline V gene. The V and J ends lost 4 bases and 8 bases, in that order; junction bases with no gene match: 8. CDR3 nucleotide sequence: TGCGCCAGCAGCCGCGGACTAGCTCCCCATGAGCAGTTCTTC. Protein sequence: CASSRGLAPHEQFF.

This clone has ten or more counts. The chain employs TRBV11-2 and TRBJ1-2, with unresolved D. Germline V lookup: CDR1 SGHAT, CDR2 FQNNGV. Trimming shortened V by 3 bases and J by 0 bases, and 8 bases separated the two germline ends. CDR3 length: 14 amino acids. CDR3 coding DNA: TGTGCCAGCAGCTTGGACTTGACTAACTATGGCTACACCTTC. It translates to CASSLDLTNYGYTF.

The count of this clone is one. The chain has TRBV7-9 and TRBJ1-1; TRBD1 might be the D (6 bases). CDR3 length: 12 residues. Germline loops: CDR1 SEHNR, CDR2 FQNEAQ (reference sequence). V lost 3 bases and J lost 8, with 10 bases in between. CDR3: CASSFGRGEAFF. As DNA, the CDR3 is TGTGCCAGCAGCTTTGGCAGGGGAGAAGCTTTCTTT.

The rearrangement uses TRBV7-7 and TRBJ1-1; D is ambiguous. This CDR3 is 13 amino acids long. CDR1 and CDR2 (germline): SSHAT, FNYEAQ (reference sequence). V gave up 5 bases and J gave up 1 base, with 8 bases separating them. This chain's CDR3 is CASSLAPNTEAFF. The CDR3 coding sequence is TGTGCCAGCAGCCTCGCGCCGAACACTGAAGCTTTCTTT.